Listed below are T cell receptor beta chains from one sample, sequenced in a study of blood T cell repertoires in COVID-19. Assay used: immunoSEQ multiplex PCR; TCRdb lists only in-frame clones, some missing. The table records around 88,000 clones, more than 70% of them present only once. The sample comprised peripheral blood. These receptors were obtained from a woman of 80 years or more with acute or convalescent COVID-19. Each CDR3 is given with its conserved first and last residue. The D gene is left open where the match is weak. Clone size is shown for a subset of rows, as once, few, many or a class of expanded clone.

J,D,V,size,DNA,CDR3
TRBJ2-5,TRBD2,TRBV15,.,TGTGCCACCTGTCCGGCATGGCGGGGGGGCGAGACCCAGTACTTC,CATCPAWRGGETQYF
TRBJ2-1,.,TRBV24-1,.,TGTGCCACCAGTGGGCAGGGGAAAAGGGATAGGCAGTTCTTC,CATSGQGKRDRQFF
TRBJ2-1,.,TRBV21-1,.,TGTGCCAGCAGCAGGACAGGGTCATACAATGAGCAGTTCTTC,CASSRTGSYNEQFF
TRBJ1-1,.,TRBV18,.,TGTGCCAGCTCACCAGAAACAGTTGGCACTGAAGCTTTCTTT,CASSPETVGTEAFF
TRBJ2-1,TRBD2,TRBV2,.,TGTGCCAGCAGTGCCAGGGAGGGCTACAATGAGCAGTTCTTC,CASSAREGYNEQFF
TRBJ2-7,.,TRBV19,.,TGTGCCAGTAGTATAGAAGGCGGCTACGAGCAGTACTTC,CASSIEGGYEQYF
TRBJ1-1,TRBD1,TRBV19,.,TGTGCCAGTAGTAGGACAGGGGTTTGGGGCACTGAAGCTTTCTTT,CASSRTGVWGTEAFF
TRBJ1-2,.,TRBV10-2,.,TGCGCCAGCAGTGATCACTTAGACTATGGCTACACCTTC,CASSDHLDYGYTF
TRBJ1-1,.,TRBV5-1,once,TGCGCCAGCAGCTTGCCAGGGGTGAACACTGAAGCTTTCTTT,CASSLPGVNTEAFF
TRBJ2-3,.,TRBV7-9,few,TGTGCCAGCAGCTTAATTCGTAGAGGGACAGATACGCAGTATTTT,CASSLIRRGTDTQYF
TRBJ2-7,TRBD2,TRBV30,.,TGTGCCTGGAGTTTAGGGCTCCCCAAGCGGGGCCTCGTCTCCTACGAGCAGTACTTC,CAWSLGLPKRGLVSYEQYF
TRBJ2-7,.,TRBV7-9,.,TGTGCCAGCAGCCCCCGGGACAACTACGAGCAGTACTTC,CASSPRDNYEQYF
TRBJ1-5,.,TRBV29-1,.,TGCAGCGTTAAGGGGCCCCTCAATCAGCCCCAGCATTTT,CSVKGPLNQPQHF
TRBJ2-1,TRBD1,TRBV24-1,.,TGTGCCACCAGTGGCCAAACCCGGACAGGGGAGGATGAGCAGTTCTTC,CATSGQTRTGEDEQFF
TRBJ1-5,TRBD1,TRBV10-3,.,TGTGCGTCCCGGGACAGCTATAGCAATCAGCCCCAGCATTTT,CASRDSYSNQPQHF
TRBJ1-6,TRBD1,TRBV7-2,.,TGTGCCAGCAGTTATACAGGGGGAAGCTCCTATAATTCACCCCTCCACTTT,CASSYTGGSSYNSPLHF
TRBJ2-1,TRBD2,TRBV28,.,TGTGCCAGCAGTTTAAGTTGGGGAGGGGATGAGCAGTTCTTC,CASSLSWGGDEQFF
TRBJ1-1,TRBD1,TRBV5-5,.,TGTGCCAGCAGCCCCGGAGGGGGCTACACTGAAGCTTTCTTT,CASSPGGGYTEAFF
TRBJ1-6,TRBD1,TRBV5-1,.,TGCGCCAGCAGCGATGACAGGGGACCTTCACCCCTCCACTTT,CASSDDRGPSPLHF
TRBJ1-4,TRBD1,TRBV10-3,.,TGTGCCATCAGCAACGACAGGGCGGAAAATGAAAAACTGTTTTTT,CAISNDRAENEKLFF
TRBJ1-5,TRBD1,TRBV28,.,TGTGCCAGCAGTTCCCTCGACAGGGGGAACAATCAGCCCCAGCATTTT,CASSSLDRGNNQPQHF
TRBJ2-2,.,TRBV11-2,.,TGTGCCAGCAGCACTTACGGGGAGCTGTTTTTT,CASSTYGELFF
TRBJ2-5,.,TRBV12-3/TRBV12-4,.,TGTGCCAGCAGTGTCAGAGGGGAGACCCAGTACTTC,CASSVRGETQYF
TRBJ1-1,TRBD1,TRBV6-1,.,TGTGCCAGCAGTGAGATCCCCCAAGGGGGCGAAGCTTTCTTT,CASSEIPQGGEAFF
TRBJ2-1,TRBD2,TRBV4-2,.,TGTGCCAGCAGCCAAGACCCTGGGCTAGCGGGAGTGGGGAATGAGCAGTTCTTC,CASSQDPGLAGVGNEQFF
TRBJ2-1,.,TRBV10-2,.,TGCGCCAGCAATAAGGACAGGGGAACGAGCGGGGGGCCCAATGAGCAGTTCTTC,CASNKDRGTSGGPNEQFF
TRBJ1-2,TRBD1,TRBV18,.,TGTGCCAGCTCACCATTGGACAGGGGGGGCTATGGCTACACCTTC,CASSPLDRGGYGYTF